The 5 T cell receptor beta chains presented below share a single source sample, sequenced in a study of neurological immune-mediated disorders. MiXCR, applied by TCRdb to the 5' RACE reads, yields one record per CDR3 protein. The sample holds roughly 17,000 distinct CDR3 sequences; roughly 9% are singletons and the top ten take over 40%. The sequenced sample consisted of CD8+ T cells from blood. The source of these receptors is a man aged 45 to 65 in good health.

The CDR3 loop reads CAWTGGRVGETQYF. The DNA for the CDR3 is TGTGCCTGGACCGGGGGGAGAGTCGGAGAGACCCAGTACTTC. The V call is TRBV30, the J call TRBJ2-5; TRBD2 agrees at 7 bases. Trimming cost V 4 bases and J 4 bases; bases outside gene matches: 9. The germline V gene has CDR1 GTSNPN and CDR2 SVGIG (reference sequence). The CDR3 contains 14 residues.

This clonotype was recorded many times. V is TRBV9 and J is TRBJ1-5, with TRBD1 as a possible D gene (6 bases). Trimming pared 0 bases from V and 4 bases from J, leaving 11 bases between. This CDR3 is built from 15 residues. Germline assignment: CDR1 SGDLS and CDR2 YYNGEE. The CDR3 loop reads CASSVEGELNQPQHF. In DNA form, the CDR3 reads TGTGCCAGCAGCGTAGAGGGGGAACTAAATCAGCCCCAGCATTTT.

This clonotype was seen many times. This chain connects TRBV5-5 to TRBJ2-1; TRBD2 aligns across 8 bases. The J segment lost 4 bases and the V segment lost 4 bases, leaving 7 bases of the junction unmatched. In germline, CDR1 is SGHKS, CDR2 YYEKEE (reference sequence). There are 15 residues in the CDR3. The CDR3 sequence is CASSPLAEEYNEQFF. DNA of the CDR3: TGTGCCAGCAGCCCACTAGCGGAAGAGTACAATGAGCAGTTCTTC.

This clonotype showed up many times. The chain couples TRBV14 to TRBJ2-7, with D uncertain. V lost 1 base and J 2 bases, leaving 12 bases between the germline ends. This CDR3 has 15 residues. The germline V gene encodes CDR1 SGHDN and CDR2 FVKESK. The DNA for the CDR3 is TGTGCCAGCAGCCAAGGTTTGAGCGTCCCCTACGAGCAGTACTTC. Translated: CASSQGLSVPYEQYF.

This clonotype appeared many times. V usage is TRBV4-1 and J usage is TRBJ2-2, with 10 bases lining up with TRBD2. The V segment lost 4 bases and the J segment 4 bases; nucleotides outside the gene matches: 9. Germline CDR1 is MGHRA and CDR2 is YSYEKL. The CDR3 is 17 residues long. CDR3 coding DNA: TGCGCCAGCAGCCGACTAGGACTAGCGGATCGCACCGGGGAGCTGTTTTTT. Amino acids: CASSRLGLADRTGELFF.